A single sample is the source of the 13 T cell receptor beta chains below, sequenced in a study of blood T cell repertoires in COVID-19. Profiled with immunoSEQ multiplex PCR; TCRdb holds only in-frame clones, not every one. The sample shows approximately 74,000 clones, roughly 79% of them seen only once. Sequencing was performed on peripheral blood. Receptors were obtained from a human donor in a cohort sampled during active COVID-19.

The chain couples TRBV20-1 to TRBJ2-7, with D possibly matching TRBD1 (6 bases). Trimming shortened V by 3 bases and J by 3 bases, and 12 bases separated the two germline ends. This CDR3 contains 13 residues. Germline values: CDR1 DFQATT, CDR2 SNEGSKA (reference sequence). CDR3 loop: CSASNRALYEQYF. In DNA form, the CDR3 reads TGCAGTGCTAGTAACAGGGCCCTCTACGAGCAGTACTTC.

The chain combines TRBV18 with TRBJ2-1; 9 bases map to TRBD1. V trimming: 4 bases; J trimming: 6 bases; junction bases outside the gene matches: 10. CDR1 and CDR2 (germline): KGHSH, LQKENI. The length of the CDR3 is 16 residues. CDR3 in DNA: TGTGCCAGCTCACTGCAATCCGGACAGGGGATCAATGAGCAGTTCTTC. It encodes CASSLQSGQGINEQFF.

CDR3 DNA: TGTGCCAGCAGCCAGGGACTAGCGTTAAGCTCCTACGAGCAGTACTTC. Protein: CASSQGLALSSYEQYF. V and J are TRBV9 and TRBJ2-7; 10 nucleotides align to TRBD2. Germline lookup yields CDR1 SGDLS and CDR2 YYNGEE. The CDR3 runs to 16 residues. Germline trimming cut 4 bases from V and 0 bases from J; bases unmatched to any gene: 7.

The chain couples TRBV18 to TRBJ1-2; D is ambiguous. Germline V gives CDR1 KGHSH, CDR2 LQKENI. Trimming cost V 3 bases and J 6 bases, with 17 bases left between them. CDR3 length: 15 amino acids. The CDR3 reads CASSPLPRGENGYTF. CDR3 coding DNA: TGTGCCAGCTCACCGTTACCACGGGGTGAAAATGGCTACACCTTC.

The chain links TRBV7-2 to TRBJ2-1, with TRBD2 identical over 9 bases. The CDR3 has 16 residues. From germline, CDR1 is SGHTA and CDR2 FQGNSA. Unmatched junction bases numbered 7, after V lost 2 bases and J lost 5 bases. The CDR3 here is CASSLLAGIVDNEQFF. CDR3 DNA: TGTGCCAGCAGCTTACTAGCGGGAATCGTGGACAATGAGCAGTTCTTC.

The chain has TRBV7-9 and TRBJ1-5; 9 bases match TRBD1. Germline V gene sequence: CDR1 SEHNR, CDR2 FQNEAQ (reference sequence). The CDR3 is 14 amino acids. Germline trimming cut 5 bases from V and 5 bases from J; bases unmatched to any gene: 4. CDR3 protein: CASSQRQGDQPQHF. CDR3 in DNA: TGTGCCAGCAGCCAGAGACAGGGGGATCAGCCCCAGCATTTT.

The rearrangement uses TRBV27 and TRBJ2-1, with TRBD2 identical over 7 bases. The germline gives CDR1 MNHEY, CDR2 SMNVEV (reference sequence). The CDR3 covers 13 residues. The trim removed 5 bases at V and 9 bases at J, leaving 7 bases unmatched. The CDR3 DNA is TGTGCCAGCAGTCCAAGACTAGCAGGTGAGCAGTTCTTC. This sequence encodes CASSPRLAGEQFF.

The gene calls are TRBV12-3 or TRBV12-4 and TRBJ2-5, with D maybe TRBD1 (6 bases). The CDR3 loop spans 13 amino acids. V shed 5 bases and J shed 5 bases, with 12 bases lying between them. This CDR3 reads CASSLTGYETQYF. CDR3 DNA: TGTGCCAGCAGTCTGACAGGCTATGAGACCCAGTACTTC.

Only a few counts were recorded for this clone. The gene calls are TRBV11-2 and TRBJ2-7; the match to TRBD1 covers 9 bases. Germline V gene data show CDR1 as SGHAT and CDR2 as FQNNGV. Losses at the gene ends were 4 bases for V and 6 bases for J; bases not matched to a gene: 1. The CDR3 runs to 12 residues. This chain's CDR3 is CASSSTGGEQYF. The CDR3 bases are TGTGCCAGCAGCTCGACAGGGGGCGAGCAGTACTTC.

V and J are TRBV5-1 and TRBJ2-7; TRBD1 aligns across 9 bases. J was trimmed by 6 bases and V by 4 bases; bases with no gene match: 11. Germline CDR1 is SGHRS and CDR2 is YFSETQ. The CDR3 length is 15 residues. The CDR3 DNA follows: TGCGCCAGCAGCCCGGGCGTCGGGACAGGGTCCGAGCAGTACTTC. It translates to CASSPGVGTGSEQYF.

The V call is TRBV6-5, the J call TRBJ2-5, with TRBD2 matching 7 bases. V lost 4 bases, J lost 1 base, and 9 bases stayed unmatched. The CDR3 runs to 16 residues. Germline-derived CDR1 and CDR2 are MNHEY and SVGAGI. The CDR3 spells CASSSDRPGGQETQYF. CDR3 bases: TGTGCCAGCAGTTCCGATCGTCCGGGGGGCCAAGAGACCCAGTACTTC.

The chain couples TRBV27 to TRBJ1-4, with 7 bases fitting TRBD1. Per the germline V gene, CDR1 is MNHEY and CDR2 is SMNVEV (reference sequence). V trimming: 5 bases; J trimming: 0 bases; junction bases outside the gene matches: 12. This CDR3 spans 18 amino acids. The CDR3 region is CASSPQTGSIATNEKLFF. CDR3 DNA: TGTGCCAGCAGTCCCCAGACAGGGTCAATTGCAACTAATGAAAAACTGTTTTTT.

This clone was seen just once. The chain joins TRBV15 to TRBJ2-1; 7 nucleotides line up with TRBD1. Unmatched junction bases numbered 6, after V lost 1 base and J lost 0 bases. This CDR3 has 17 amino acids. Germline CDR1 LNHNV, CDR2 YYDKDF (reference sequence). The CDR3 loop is CATSRVRGRSSYNEQFF. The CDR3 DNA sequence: TGTGCCACCAGCAGAGTGAGGGGGCGGAGCTCCTACAATGAGCAGTTCTTC.